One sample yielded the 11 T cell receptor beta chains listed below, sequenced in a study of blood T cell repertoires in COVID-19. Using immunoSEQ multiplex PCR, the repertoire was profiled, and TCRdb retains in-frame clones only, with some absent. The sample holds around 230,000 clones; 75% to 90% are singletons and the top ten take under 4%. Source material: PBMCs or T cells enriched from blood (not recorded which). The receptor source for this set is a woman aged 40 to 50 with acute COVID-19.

CDR3 sequence reads: CASSTLGSNTGELFF. The CDR3 DNA follows: TGTGCCAGCAGTACCCTTGGTAGCAACACCGGGGAGCTGTTTTTT. The V gene is TRBV6-5, the J gene TRBJ2-2; D remains ambiguous. Trimming stripped 5 bases from V and 2 bases from J, with 12 bases between. Germline V CDR1 and CDR2: MNHEY, SVGAGI. The CDR3 runs to 15 residues.

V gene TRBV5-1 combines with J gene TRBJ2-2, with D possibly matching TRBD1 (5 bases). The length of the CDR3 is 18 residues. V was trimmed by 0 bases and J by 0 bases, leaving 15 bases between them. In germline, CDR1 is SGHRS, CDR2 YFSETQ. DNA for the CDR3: TGCGCCAGCAGCTTGGCCATGAGAGACAGAGCGAACACCGGGGAGCTGTTTTTT. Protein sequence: CASSLAMRDRANTGELFF.

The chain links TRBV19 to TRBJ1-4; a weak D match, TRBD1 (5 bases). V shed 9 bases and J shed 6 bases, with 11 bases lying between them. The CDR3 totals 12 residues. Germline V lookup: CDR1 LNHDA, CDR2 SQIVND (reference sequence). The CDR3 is CASRTMDEKLFF. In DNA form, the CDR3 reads TGTGCCAGCAGGACAATGGATGAAAAACTGTTTTTT.

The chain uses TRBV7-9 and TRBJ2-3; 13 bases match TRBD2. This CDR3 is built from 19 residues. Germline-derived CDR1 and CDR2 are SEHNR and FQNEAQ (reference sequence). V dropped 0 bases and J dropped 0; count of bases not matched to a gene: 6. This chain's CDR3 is CASSLAIRLAGGSTDTQYF. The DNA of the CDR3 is TGTGCCAGCAGCTTAGCGATCAGACTAGCGGGGGGCAGCACAGATACGCAGTATTTT.

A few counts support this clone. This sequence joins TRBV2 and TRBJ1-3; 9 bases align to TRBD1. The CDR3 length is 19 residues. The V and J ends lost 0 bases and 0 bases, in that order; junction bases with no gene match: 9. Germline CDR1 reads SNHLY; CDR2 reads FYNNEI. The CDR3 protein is CASSEAAGTGSHSGNTIYF. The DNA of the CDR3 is TGTGCCAGCAGTGAAGCGGCGGGGACAGGGAGTCACTCTGGAAACACCATATATTTT.

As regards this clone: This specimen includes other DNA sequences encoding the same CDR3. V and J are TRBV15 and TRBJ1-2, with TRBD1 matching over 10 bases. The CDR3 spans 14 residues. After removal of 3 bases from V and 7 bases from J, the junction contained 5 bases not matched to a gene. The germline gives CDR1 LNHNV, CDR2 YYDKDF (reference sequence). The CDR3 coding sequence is TGTGCCACCAGCAGCGACAGGGGGCGTAGTGGCTACACCTTC. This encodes CATSSDRGRSGYTF.

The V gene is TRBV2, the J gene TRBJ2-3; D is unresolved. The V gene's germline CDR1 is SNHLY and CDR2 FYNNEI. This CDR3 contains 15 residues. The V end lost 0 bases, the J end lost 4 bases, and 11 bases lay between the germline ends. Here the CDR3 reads CASSEASSVADTQYF. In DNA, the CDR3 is TGTGCCAGCAGTGAAGCCTCCAGCGTAGCAGATACGCAGTATTTT.

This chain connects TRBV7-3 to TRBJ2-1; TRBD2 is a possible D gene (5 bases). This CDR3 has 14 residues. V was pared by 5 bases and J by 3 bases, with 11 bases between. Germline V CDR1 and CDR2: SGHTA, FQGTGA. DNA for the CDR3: TGTGCCAGCAGCCCGGGATATAGCTACAATGAGCAGTTCTTC. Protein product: CASSPGYSYNEQFF.

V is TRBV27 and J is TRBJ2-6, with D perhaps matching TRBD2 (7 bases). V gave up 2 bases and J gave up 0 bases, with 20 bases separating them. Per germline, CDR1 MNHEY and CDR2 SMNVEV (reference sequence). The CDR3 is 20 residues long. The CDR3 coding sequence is TGTGCCAGCAGTTTACAGAAGGGGGGGGTATTCCGCTCTGGGGCCAACGTCCTGACTTTC. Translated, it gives CASSLQKGGVFRSGANVLTF.

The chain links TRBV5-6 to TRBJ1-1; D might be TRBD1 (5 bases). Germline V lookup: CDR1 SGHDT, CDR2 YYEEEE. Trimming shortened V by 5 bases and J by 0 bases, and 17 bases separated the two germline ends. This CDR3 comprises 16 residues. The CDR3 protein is CASSLGFQGLNTEAFF. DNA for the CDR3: TGTGCCAGCAGTCTGGGGTTTCAGGGATTGAACACTGAAGCTTTCTTT.

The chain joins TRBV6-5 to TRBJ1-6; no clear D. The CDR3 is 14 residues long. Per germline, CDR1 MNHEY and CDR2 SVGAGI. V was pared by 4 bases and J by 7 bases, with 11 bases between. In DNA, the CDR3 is TGTGCCAGCAGTTGGACTCCCGAAAATTCACCCCTCCACTTT. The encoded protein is CASSWTPENSPLHF.